Shown below are 10 T cell receptor beta chains from a single sample sequenced in a study of regulatory T cells in long-lasting Graves disease. Stated time point: newly diagnosed GD, antithyroid drugs for less than 3 months. Generation of the TCR library employed RNA extracted from PBMCs. iRepertoire HTBI primers and Arm-PCR of CDR3 regions built TCR beta libraries. Each CDR3 protein is one row after TCRdb ran MiXCR on the multiplex PCR reads. The sample holds hundreds of thousands of distinct CDR3 sequences, approximately 13% seen once. The data also belong to a second study, concerning T cells in Graves' hyperthyroidism and ophthalmopathy.

The sequencing here drew on peripheral blood mononuclear cells (PBMCs), taken at new diagnosis, from a patient treated with antithyroid drugs. The receptors here all came from a man in his thirties or forties with Graves disease.

The table lists this clonotype with a few counts. The chain joins TRBV29-1 to TRBJ2-1, with no clear D. V was pared by 4 bases and J by 6 bases, with 7 bases between. There are 11 residues in the CDR3. Germline CDR1 is SQVTM and CDR2 is ANQGSEA. CDR3 nucleotide sequence: TGCAGCGTTGGCAGACTCAATGAGCAGTTCTTC. Its protein product is CSVGRLNEQFF.

This clonotype occurred many times. The J gene is TRBJ2-7, the V gene TRBV24-1; D not certain. CDR1 is KGHDR, CDR2 SFDVKD, per germline. The CDR3 runs to 11 residues. Trimming pared 1 base from V and 6 bases from J, leaving 3 bases between. The chain's CDR3 is CATSDFAEQYF. CDR3 in DNA: TGTGCCACCAGTGATTTCGCCGAGCAGTACTTC.

As to this clonotype: Only one base separates this from a far larger clonotype, so it likely reflects a read error. It is likely a read error, because the conserved phenylalanine at the end of the CDR3 is missing. The chain uses TRBV2 and TRBJ2-3; the D gene is possibly TRBD1 (5 bases). The DNA matches TRBJ1-1 better at its end, which makes the J call doubtful. CDR1 SNHLY and CDR2 FYNNEI come from the germline V gene. This CDR3 has 13 amino acids. DNA of the CDR3: TGTGCCAGCAGTGGGGGAGGGGCCTTTGAAGCTTTCCTT. This encodes CASSGGGAFEAFL.

Ten or more counts support this clonotype. The V call is TRBV12-3 or TRBV12-4, the J call TRBJ1-6, with D hard to call. This CDR3 has 12 amino acids. V gave up 3 bases and J gave up 10 bases, with 7 bases separating them. The CDR3 DNA sequence: TGTGCCAGCAGTTTGTCGGACTCACCCCTCCACTTT. As protein: CASSLSDSPLHF.

This rearrangement joins TRBV5-8 to TRBJ2-5, with D possibly being TRBD1 or TRBD2 (5 bases each). V lost 4 bases to trimming and J lost 3 bases, with 13 bases between them. The length of the CDR3 is 14 residues. Per germline, CDR1 SGHTS and CDR2 YDEGEE. CDR3 nucleotides: TGTGCCAGCAGCATAGCCGGGACGGAAGAGACCCAGTACTTC. Its protein product is CASSIAGTEETQYF.

The V gene is TRBV10-3, the J gene TRBJ2-1, with 10 positions matching TRBD2. The CDR3 consists of 15 residues. Germline values: CDR1 ENHRY, CDR2 SYGVKD. V lost 7 bases and J lost 0; bases outside the gene matches: 3. In DNA form, the CDR3 reads TGTGCCATCAAGGGACTAGCGAGCTCCTACAATGAGCAGTTCTTC. Its translation is CAIKGLASSYNEQFF.

The genes are TRBV25-1 and TRBJ2-3, with unresolved D. CDR1 is MGHDK, CDR2 SYGVNS, per germline. The V end lost 5 bases, the J end lost 5 bases, and 8 bases lay between the germline ends. The CDR3 contains 12 residues. In DNA, the CDR3 is TGTGCCAGCAGTCAACTGGGAGATACGCAGTATTTT. Translating gives CASSQLGDTQYF.

This clonotype was seen repeatedly, ten times or more. The gene calls are TRBV2 and TRBJ2-5, with 9 bases matching TRBD2. V dropped 9 bases and J dropped 1; count of bases not matched to a gene: 3. The CDR3 loop spans 13 amino acids. Germline V CDR1 and CDR2: SNHLY, FYNNEI. The CDR3 region has the DNA TGTGCCAGGGCGACTAGCGGCCAAGAGACCCAGTACTTC. This codes for CARATSGQETQYF.

This clonotype was found many times. This chain joins TRBV7-2 and TRBJ2-3; 8 bases are a match to TRBD2. The CDR3 is 15 residues long. Germline CDR1 and CDR2: SGHTA and FQGNSA. J gave up 6 bases and V 6 bases, and 11 bases lay outside the gene matches. CDR3 residues: CASRPPSGLADTQYF. The CDR3 nucleotides are TGTGCCAGCAGACCGCCTAGCGGGTTGGCTGATACGCAGTATTTT.

The genes are TRBV15 and TRBJ2-1; possible D gene TRBD2, 5 bases. V lost 5 bases, J lost 0 bases, and 14 bases lay in between. This CDR3 is built from 16 residues. Germline V gene lookup returns CDR1 LNHNV and CDR2 YYDKDF (reference sequence). CDR3 in DNA: TGTGCCACCAGCCCCAATGGGGAGAGCTCCTACAATGAGCAGTTCTTC. Amino acids: CATSPNGESSYNEQFF.